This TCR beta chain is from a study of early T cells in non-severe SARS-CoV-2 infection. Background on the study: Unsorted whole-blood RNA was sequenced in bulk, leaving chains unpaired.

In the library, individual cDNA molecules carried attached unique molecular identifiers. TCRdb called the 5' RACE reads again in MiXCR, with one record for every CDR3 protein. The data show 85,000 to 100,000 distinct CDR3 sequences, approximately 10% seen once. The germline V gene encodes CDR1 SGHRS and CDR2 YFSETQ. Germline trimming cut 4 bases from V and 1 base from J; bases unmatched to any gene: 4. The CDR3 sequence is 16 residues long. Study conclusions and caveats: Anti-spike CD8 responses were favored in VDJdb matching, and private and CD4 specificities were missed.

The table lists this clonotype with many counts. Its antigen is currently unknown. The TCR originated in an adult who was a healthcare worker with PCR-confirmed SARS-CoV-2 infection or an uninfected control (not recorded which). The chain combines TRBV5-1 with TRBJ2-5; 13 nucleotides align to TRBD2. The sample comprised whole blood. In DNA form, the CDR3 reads TGCGCCAGCAGCCCGGGACTAGCGGGGCTCCAAGAGACCCAGTACTTC. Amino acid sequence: CASSPGLAGLQETQYF.